This TCR beta chain was sequenced for a study of T-cell memory formation after mild COVID-19. On the study more broadly: TCR clusters were largely donor specific.

The V end lost 1 base, the J end lost 9 bases, and 10 bases lay between the germline ends. The CDR3 sequence is 13 residues long. Germline CDR1 SEHNR, CDR2 FQNEAQ (reference sequence). Notes on the study in general: CD4+ clones that contracted lay mainly in CM and EM; CD8+ ones lay in EMRA.

About this clonotype: Its matching antigen is unknown.

TCRdb used MiXCR to reprocess the 5' RACE reads, holding one entry per CDR3 protein. The data contain more than 450,000 distinct CDR3 sequences, 15% to 20% of them singletons. This receptor was identified in an adult woman who had mild COVID-19 (a few samples of this study predate the infection). Cell type and time point are not known. The gene calls are TRBV7-9 and TRBJ2-4; no firm D call. Sequencing used PBMCs or a T cell subset sorted from them (not recorded which). CDR3: CASSLGQLGIQYF. CDR3 coding DNA: TGTGCCAGCAGCTTAGGGCAGTTGGGCATTCAGTACTTC.